This TCR beta chain originates from a study of cytomegalovirus exposure and HLA in healthy donors (TCRdb year 2017). The study in broad terms: A later analysis indicated that the 90 to 150 validation repertoires were generated on the platform also employed for the 650 to 850 repertoires of the first cohort. In addition to the first cohort of approximately 670 subjects, a separate validation cohort of 120 different subjects was used. The study combined high-throughput TCR immunosequencing, statistical association of individual TCRs with disease status, and machine learning to predict cytomegalovirus infection status. The aim of the study was to test whether cataloging public T cell receptors could identify signatures of past pathogen exposure. On the study overall, not on this receptor specifically: In the study, about 150 TCR beta chains were listed as associated with cytomegalovirus. Of the cluster scores, around 95% were above 0 in a later analysis, which found that TCRs clustered in the first cohort also tended to co-occur in the 90 to 150 validation repertoires. Cytomegalovirus status was reported to be diagnosed by the classifier with high specificity and sensitivity in both the original and validation cohorts. According to the authors, the approach could potentially be generalized to other disease states and immunological phenotypes. A few of the identified cytomegalovirus-associated TCR beta chains were confirmed in vitro to be specific for cytomegalovirus antigens. Across donors, most TCR sequences were observed very rarely, whereas some public TCRs were present in many individuals. A later analysis lacked HLA typing for the validation cohort, so it scored co-occurrence in that cohort across all 130 or so repertoires.

The library was prepared using the immunoSEQ multiplex PCR assay. The authors' pipeline ran thus. A statistical classification framework was built for diagnosing cytomegalovirus status from the catalog of TCR beta chain sequences. In TCRdb, the immuneACCESS table is reduced to in-frame sequences with V and J assigned. These tables do not hold every clone; where another copy was compared, an unresolved V gene accounts for under half, and the others remain unexplained. For V, J and clone size, that table is used; D and trimming come from the DNA. The sample includes about 160,000 clones, with 95% to 97% observed a single time. The biggest ten clones account for approximately 0.97% of the sample. V has 0 bases trimmed and J has 0 bases trimmed; junction bases matching no gene number 4. From a lookup of the germline V gene, CDR1 and CDR2 are MNHEY and SVGAGI. Spanning cysteine to phenylalanine, the CDR3 consists of 16 amino acids. Only the CDR3 DNA is retained, 48 bases long and in frame from the first base.

Donors formed part of the validation cohort, which comprised about 130 subjects and was distinct from the first cohort of under 850 subjects. In regard to this clone: The specificity of this receptor is unknown. Nothing much larger sits one base from this clone, and base qualities are not available.

This TCR derives from a young woman in good health and CMV-seronegative. Sequencing was performed on PBMCs. The chain is assembled from TRBV6-5 and TRBJ1-2; TRBD1 lines up with 7 middle nucleotides. DNA sequence: TGTGCCAGCAGTTACTCCCTCACAGGGGCTAACTATGGCTACACCTTC. Its protein is CASSYSLTGANYGYTF.